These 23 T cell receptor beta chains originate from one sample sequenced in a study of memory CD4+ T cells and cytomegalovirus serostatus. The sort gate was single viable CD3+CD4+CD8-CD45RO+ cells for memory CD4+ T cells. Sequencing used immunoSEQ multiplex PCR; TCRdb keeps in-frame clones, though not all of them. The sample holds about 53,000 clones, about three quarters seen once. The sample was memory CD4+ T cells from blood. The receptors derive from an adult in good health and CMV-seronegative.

In nucleotides, the CDR3 is TGTGCCAGCAGCGGTAATCAGGGAGAGACCCAGTACTTC. Translating it yields CASSGNQGETQYF. The chain joins TRBV7-8 to TRBJ2-5; TRBD1 is a possible D gene (5 bases). Germline-derived CDR1 and CDR2 are SGHVS and FQNEAQ. The CDR3 extends over 13 amino acids. Trimming stripped 5 bases from V and 4 bases from J, with 11 bases between.

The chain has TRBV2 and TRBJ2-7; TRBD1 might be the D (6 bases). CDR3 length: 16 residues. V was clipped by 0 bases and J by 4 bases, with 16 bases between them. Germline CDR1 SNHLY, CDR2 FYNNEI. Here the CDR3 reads CASSEAPRGRLYEQYF. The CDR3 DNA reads TGTGCCAGCAGTGAAGCCCCCAGGGGTAGACTGTACGAGCAGTACTTC.

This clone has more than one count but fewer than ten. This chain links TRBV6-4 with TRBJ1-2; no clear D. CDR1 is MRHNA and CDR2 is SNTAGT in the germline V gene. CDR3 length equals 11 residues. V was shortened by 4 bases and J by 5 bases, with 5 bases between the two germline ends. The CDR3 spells CASSAGYGYTF. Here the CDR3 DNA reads TGTGCCAGCAGTGCCGGGTATGGCTACACCTTC.

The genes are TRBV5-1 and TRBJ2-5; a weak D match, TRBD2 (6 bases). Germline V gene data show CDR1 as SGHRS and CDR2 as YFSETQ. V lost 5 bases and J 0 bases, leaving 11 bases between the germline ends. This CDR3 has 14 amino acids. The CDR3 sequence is CASRPGLDQETQYF. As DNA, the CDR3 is TGCGCCAGCAGACCGGGACTCGACCAAGAGACCCAGTACTTC.

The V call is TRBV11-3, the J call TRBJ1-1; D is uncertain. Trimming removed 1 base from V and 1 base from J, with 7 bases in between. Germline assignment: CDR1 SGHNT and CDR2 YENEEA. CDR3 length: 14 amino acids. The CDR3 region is CASSLGSRNTEAFF. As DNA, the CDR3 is TGTGCCAGCAGCTTAGGGTCACGGAACACTGAAGCTTTCTTT.

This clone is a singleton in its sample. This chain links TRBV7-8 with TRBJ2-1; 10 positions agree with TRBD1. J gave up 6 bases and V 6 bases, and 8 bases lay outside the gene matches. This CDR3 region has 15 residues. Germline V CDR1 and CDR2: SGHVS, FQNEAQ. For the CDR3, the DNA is TGTGCCAGCAGTGTAGACAGGGGGCTTTTCAATGAGCAGTTCTTC. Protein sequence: CASSVDRGLFNEQFF.

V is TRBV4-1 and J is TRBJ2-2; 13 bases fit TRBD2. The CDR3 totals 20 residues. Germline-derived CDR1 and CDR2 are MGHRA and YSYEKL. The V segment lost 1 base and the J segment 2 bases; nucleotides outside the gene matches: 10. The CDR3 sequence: CASSQAPLRTSGSNTGELFF. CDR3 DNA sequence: TGCGCCAGCAGCCAAGCCCCTTTAAGGACTAGCGGGAGCAACACCGGGGAGCTGTTTTTT.

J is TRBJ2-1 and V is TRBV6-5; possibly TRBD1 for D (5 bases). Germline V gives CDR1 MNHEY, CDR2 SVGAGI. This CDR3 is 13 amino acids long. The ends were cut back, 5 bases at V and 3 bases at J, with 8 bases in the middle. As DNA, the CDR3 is TGTGCCAGCAGTAAACAGGTCTACAATGAGCAGTTCTTC. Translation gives CASSKQVYNEQFF.

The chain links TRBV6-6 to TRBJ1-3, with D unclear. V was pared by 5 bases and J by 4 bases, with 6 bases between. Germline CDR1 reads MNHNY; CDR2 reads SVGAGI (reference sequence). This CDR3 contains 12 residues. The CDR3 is CASSGQGNTIYF. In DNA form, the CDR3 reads TGTGCCAGCAGTGGCCAGGGAAACACCATATATTTT.

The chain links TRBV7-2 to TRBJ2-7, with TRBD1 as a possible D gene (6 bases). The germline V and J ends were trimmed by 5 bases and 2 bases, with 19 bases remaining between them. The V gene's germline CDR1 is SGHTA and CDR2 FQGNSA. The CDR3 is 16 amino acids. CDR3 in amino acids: CASSRYPGTTTYEQYF. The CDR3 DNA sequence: TGTGCCAGCAGCCGTTACCCGGGGACAACCACCTACGAGCAGTACTTC. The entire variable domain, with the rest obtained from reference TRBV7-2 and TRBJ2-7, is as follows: GAGVSQSPSNKVTEKGKDVELRCDPISGHTALYWYRQSLGQGLEFLIYFQGNSAPDKSGLPSDRFSAERTGGSVSTLTIQRTQQEDSAVYLCASSRYPGTTTYEQYFGPGTRLTVT.

Here the CDR3 reads CASSAGPSGGNEKLFF. DNA for the CDR3: TGTGCCAGCAGCGCCGGACCCTCAGGGGGAAATGAAAAACTGTTTTTT. The V call is TRBV9, the J call TRBJ1-4; 7 bases match TRBD1. Germline-derived CDR1 and CDR2 are SGDLS and YYNGEE. CDR3 size: 16 residues. V gave up 3 bases and J gave up 5 bases; unmatched junction bases: 10.

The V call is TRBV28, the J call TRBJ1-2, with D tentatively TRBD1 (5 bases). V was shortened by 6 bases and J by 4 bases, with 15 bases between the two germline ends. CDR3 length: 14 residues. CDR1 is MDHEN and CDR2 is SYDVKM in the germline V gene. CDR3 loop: CASRLTTGVYGYTF. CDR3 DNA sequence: TGTGCCAGCAGACTTACCACAGGTGTCTATGGCTACACCTTC.

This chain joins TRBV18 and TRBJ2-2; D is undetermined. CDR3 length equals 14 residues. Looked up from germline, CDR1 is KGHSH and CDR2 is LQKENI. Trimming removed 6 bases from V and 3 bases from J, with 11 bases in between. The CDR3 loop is CASSKGMDTGELFF. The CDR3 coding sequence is TGTGCCAGCTCCAAGGGAATGGACACCGGGGAGCTGTTTTTT.

CDR3 amino acids: CASSYGTVNTEAFF. The CDR3 DNA follows: TGTGCCAGCAGTTATGGGACGGTGAACACTGAAGCTTTCTTT. This chain connects TRBV27 to TRBJ1-1, with D perhaps matching TRBD1 (5 bases). Germline V gene data show CDR1 as MNHEY and CDR2 as SMNVEV (reference sequence). Trimming left V 4 bases short and J 0 bases short, with 9 bases between. The CDR3 is made up of 14 amino acids.

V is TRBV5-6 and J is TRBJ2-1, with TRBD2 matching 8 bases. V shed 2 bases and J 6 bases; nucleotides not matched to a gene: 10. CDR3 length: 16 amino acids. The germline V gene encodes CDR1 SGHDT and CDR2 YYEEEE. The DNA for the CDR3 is TGTGCCAGCAGCTTTAATTTACTAGCGGCCGTCAATGAGCAGTTCTTC. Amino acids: CASSFNLLAAVNEQFF.

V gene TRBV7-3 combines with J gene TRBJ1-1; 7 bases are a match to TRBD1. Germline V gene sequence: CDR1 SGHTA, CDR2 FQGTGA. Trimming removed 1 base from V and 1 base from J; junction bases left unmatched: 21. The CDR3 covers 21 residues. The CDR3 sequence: CASSLMGPGTDIPSKNTEAFF. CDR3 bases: TGTGCCAGCAGCTTAATGGGGCCCGGGACAGACATTCCTTCTAAGAACACTGAAGCTTTCTTT. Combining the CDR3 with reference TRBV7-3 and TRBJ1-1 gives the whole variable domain GAGVSQTPSNKVTEKGKYVELRCDPISGHTALYWYRQSLGQGPEFLIYFQGTGAADDSGLPNDRFFAVRPEGSVSTLKIQRTERGDSAVYLCASSLMGPGTDIPSKNTEAFFGQGTRLTVV.

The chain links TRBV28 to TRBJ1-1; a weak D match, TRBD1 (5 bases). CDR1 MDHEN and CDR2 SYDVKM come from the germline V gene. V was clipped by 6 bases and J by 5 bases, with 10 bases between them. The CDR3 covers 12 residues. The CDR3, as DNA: TGTGCCAGCAGGACAGTACAAACTGAAGCTTTCTTT. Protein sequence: CASRTVQTEAFF.

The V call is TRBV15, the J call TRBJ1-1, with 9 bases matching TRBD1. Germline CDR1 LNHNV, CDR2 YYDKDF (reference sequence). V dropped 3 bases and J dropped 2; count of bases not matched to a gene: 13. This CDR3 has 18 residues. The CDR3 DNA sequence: TGTGCCACCAGCAGCTTTACTGACCGGACAGGGGTTAACACTGAAGCTTTCTTT. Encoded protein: CATSSFTDRTGVNTEAFF.

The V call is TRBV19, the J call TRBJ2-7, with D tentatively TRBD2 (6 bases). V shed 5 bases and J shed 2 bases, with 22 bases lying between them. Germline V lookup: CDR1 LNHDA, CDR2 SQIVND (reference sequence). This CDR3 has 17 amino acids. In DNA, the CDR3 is TGTGCCAGTAGTCCACGGGACTTAGCCGTCCCCACCTACGAGCAGTACTTC. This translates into CASSPRDLAVPTYEQYF.

CDR3 sequence: CATRVMNTEAFF. The DNA for the CDR3 is TGTGCCACCCGAGTTATGAACACTGAAGCTTTCTTT. The rearrangement links TRBV6-1 to TRBJ1-1, with D hard to call. The CDR3 extends over 12 amino acids. CDR1 MNHNS and CDR2 SASEGT come from the germline V gene. Trimming took 10 bases from V and 0 from J, leaving 9 bases between them.

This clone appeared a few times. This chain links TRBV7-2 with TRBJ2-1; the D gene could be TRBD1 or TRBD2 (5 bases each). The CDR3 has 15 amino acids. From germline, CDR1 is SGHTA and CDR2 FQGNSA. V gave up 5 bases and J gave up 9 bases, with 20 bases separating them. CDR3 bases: TGTGCCAGCAGCCGATTCGGGACCGGCCGAGGTGAGCAGTTCTTC. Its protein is CASSRFGTGRGEQFF. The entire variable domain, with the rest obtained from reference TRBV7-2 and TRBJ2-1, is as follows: GAGVSQSPSNKVTEKGKDVELRCDPISGHTALYWYRQSLGQGLEFLIYFQGNSAPDKSGLPSDRFSAERTGGSVSTLTIQRTQQEDSAVYLCASSRFGTGRGEQFFGPGTRLTVL.

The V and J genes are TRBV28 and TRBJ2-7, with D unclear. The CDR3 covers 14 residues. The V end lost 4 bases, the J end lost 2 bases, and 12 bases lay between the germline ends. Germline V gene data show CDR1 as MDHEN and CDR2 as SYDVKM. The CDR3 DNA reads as TGTGCCAGCAGTTCCGGTGACACTCCCTACGAGCAGTACTTC. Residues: CASSSGDTPYEQYF.

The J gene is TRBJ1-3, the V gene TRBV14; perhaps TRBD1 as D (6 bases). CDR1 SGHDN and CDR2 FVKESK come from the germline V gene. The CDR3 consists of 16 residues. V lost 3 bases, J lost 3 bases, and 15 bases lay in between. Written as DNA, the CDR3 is TGTGCCAGCAGCCATCCTACAGGGTTACTTGGAAACACCATATATTTT. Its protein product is CASSHPTGLLGNTIYF.